These T cell receptor beta chains were read from a single sample in a study of intratumoral heterogeneity in liver cancer. Clones were read by immunoSEQ multiplex PCR, and TCRdb kept only the in-frame ones, dropping some. This sample carries about 6,400 clones, 50% to 60% of them seen once, and the ten largest clones take about 15%. Sequencing used tumor tissue, obtained before any cancer treatment. The receptors shown here come from a man in his 70s with hepatocellular carcinoma. Each CDR3 is given with its conserved first and last residue. D genes are given only for firm matches. Clone size is stated in some rows and not others, as once, few, many or a class when expanded.

j_gene,d_gene,v_gene,abundance,CDR3nt,CDR3aa
TRBJ1-1,NA,TRBV27,few,TGTGCCGCGGGAAACACTGAAGCTTTCTTT,CAAGNTEAFF
TRBJ2-2,NA,TRBV14,NA,TGTGCCAGCAGCCAGGTCCACCTGAGCGGGGAGCTGTTTTTT,CASSQVHLSGELFF
TRBJ1-3,NA,TRBV9,NA,TGTGCCAGCACCCTCGGTCAGGGACCCTCTGGAAACACCATATATTTT,CASTLGQGPSGNTIYF
TRBJ1-1,NA,TRBV5-5,NA,TGTGCCAGCAGCTTGACGTACCGGGACACGAACACTGAAGCTTTCTTT,CASSLTYRDTNTEAFF
TRBJ2-5,NA,TRBV28,few,TGTGCCAGCAGTCCGGAATATCAAGAGACCCAGTACTTC,CASSPEYQETQYF
TRBJ2-5,NA,TRBV7-6,medium-sized,TGTGCCAGCACCAGGACTAACCAAGAGACCCAGTACTTC,CASTRTNQETQYF
TRBJ1-4,NA,TRBV4-1,NA,TGCGCCAGCAGCTCCGCCAGGGGTAATGAAAAACTGTTTTTT,CASSSARGNEKLFF
TRBJ2-7,NA,TRBV14,medium-sized,TGTGCCAGCAGCCAAGTGTCCTCCTACGAGCAGTACTTC,CASSQVSSYEQYF
TRBJ1-4,NA,TRBV7-9,NA,TGTGCCAGCAGCTTATCTGGCGGAAAACTGTTTTTT,CASSLSGGKLFF
TRBJ2-5,NA,TRBV7-2,NA,TGTGCCAGCAGCTTAGCGCCTAGATCCGGGGAGACCCAGTACTTC,CASSLAPRSGETQYF
TRBJ1-2,NA,TRBV12-3/TRBV12-4,NA,TGTGCCAGCAGTTTCGGTCCTAACTATGGCTACACCTTC,CASSFGPNYGYTF
TRBJ2-1,TRBD2,TRBV6-4,NA,TGTGCCAGCAAACGACTAGCGGGGGGGGATGAGCAGTTCTTC,CASKRLAGGDEQFF
TRBJ1-1,NA,TRBV19,many,TGTGCCAGTAGTACACCGCAGGGTGGCACTGAAGCTTTCTTT,CASSTPQGGTEAFF
TRBJ2-7,TRBD1,TRBV5-4,NA,TGTGCCAGCGGCGGGACAGGTACCTACGAGCAGTACTTC,CASGGTGTYEQYF
TRBJ1-1,NA,TRBV6-5,NA,TGTGCCAGCACCAAATACCCGGGACGGTACACTGAAGCTTTCTTT,CASTKYPGRYTEAFF
TRBJ1-4,NA,TRBV4-3,NA,TGCGCCAGCAGCCGAGCCATACCGGGACGAAGGAGTGAAAAACTGTTTTTT,CASSRAIPGRRSEKLFF
TRBJ2-1,TRBD2,TRBV9,NA,TGTGCCAGCAGCGAGGGGACTATGAAGCAGTTCTTC,CASSEGTMKQFF
TRBJ2-5,TRBD1,TRBV30,NA,TGTGCCTTGGACAGGGGAGAGACCCAGTACTTC,CALDRGETQYF
TRBJ1-5,TRBD1,TRBV7-2,NA,TGTGCCAGCAGCCGGGACAGGCCTGGCAATCAGCCCCAGCATTTT,CASSRDRPGNQPQHF
TRBJ1-2,NA,TRBV19,NA,TGTGCCAGTAGTCCTCGGACCGATCTCCTCTATGGCTACACCTTC,CASSPRTDLLYGYTF
TRBJ2-2,TRBD1,TRBV30,NA,TGTGCCTGGAGTCGGACAGGGGATTGGACCGGGGAGCTGTTTTTT,CAWSRTGDWTGELFF
TRBJ1-3,NA,TRBV6-6,NA,TGTGCCAGCAGTTCAGTCGTCGGCTCTGGAAACACCATATATTTT,CASSSVVGSGNTIYF
TRBJ1-6,TRBD1,TRBV5-6,NA,TGTGCCAGCAGCCAGGGACAGCATAATTCACCCCTCCACTTT,CASSQGQHNSPLHF
TRBJ2-3,NA,TRBV5-4,NA,TGTGCCAGCACCCCGGACCTTACAACCCCAGATACGCAGTATTTT,CASTPDLTTPDTQYF
TRBJ1-1,NA,TRBV4-1,once,TGCGCCAGCAGCCAAGATGACAGACCCAACACTGAAGCTTTCTTT,CASSQDDRPNTEAFF
TRBJ2-3,NA,TRBV28,NA,TGTGCCAGCAGTTTGAGGGGGGATACGCAGTATTTT,CASSLRGDTQYF
TRBJ1-5,NA,TRBV19,NA,TGTGCCAGTAGTATTCAGGGTGTTAGCAATCAGCCCCAGCATTTT,CASSIQGVSNQPQHF
TRBJ2-7,NA,TRBV7-2,NA,TGTGCCAGCAGCTTAGAACACAGGAGCTCCTACGAGCAGTACTTC,CASSLEHRSSYEQYF
TRBJ2-3,TRBD2,TRBV5-1,once,TGCGCCAGCCGGGGGGTAAGCACAGATACGCAGTATTTT,CASRGVSTDTQYF
TRBJ1-1,NA,TRBV28,NA,TGTGCCAGCAGTTTAGGATCAGGGGCGTGGGTCACTGAAGCTTTCTTT,CASSLGSGAWVTEAFF
TRBJ2-1,TRBD1,TRBV28,few,TGTGCCAGCCGGATGGCAGGGGGCGATTACAATGAGCAGTTCTTC,CASRMAGGDYNEQFF
TRBJ1-1,NA,TRBV7-9,once,TGTGCCAGCGTTGGGTACACTGAAGCTTTCTTT,CASVGYTEAFF
TRBJ2-5,NA,TRBV2,NA,TGTGCCAGCAGGTTAAACCGGGAGACCCAGTACTTC,CASRLNRETQYF
TRBJ2-5,TRBD2,TRBV2,NA,TGTGCCAGCAGTGTAGCTAGCGGGGGGTTTGAGACCCAGTACTTC,CASSVASGGFETQYF
TRBJ1-5,NA,TRBV15,medium-sized,TGTGCCACCAGCAGAGATCTCTTTTCTGGGGATGGCAATCAGCCCCAGCATTTT,CATSRDLFSGDGNQPQHF
TRBJ1-6,TRBD1,TRBV18,medium-sized,TGTGCCAGCTCAGAGGACAGGGGGAGCTCCTATAATTCACCCCTCCACTTT,CASSEDRGSSYNSPLHF
TRBJ1-5,NA,TRBV6-5,NA,TGTGCCAGCAACCAGGGCGTTTATAGCAATCAGCCCCAGCATTTT,CASNQGVYSNQPQHF
TRBJ1-3,NA,TRBV5-4,NA,TGTGCCAGCAGCCCTTCAGGGATCTCTGGAAACACCATATATTTT,CASSPSGISGNTIYF
TRBJ2-5,NA,TRBV12-3/TRBV12-4,few,TGTGCCACTGCACAGGGAGGGGAGACCCAGTACTTC,CATAQGGETQYF
TRBJ2-7,TRBD2,TRBV7-2,NA,TGTGCCAGCAGCCTCATCAGTGCGGTAGCGGGCGAGCAGTACTTC,CASSLISAVAGEQYF